Below, 30 T cell receptor beta chains from the same sample are listed, as sequenced in a study of CD8+CD57+ T cells in acquired aplastic anemia. Genomic DNA was employed as the template in profiling TCR beta VDJ and CDR3. TCRdb called the reads again in MiXCR, with one record for every CDR3 protein. The sample yields around 150,000 distinct CDR3 sequences, roughly two fifths seen once. Sequenced material: sorted CD4+, CD8+, or CD8+CD57+ T cells (not recorded which) from PBMCs. The receptor set was obtained from a human donor in good health, serving as a control.

Turning to this clonotype: This may arise from a read error, as a much more abundant clone is one base away. V and J are TRBV6-1 and TRBJ2-3, with D perhaps TRBD1 (5 bases). The V and J ends lost 8 bases and 0 bases respectively, with 9 bases between them. This CDR3 has 13 residues. From germline, CDR1 is MNHNS and CDR2 SASEGT. CDR3 residues: CASGRGSTDTQYF. For the CDR3, the DNA is TGTGCCAGCGGAAGGGGAAGCACAGATACGCAGTATTTT.

The chain couples TRBV29-1 to TRBJ1-2; 7 bases are a match to TRBD1. Germline V CDR1 and CDR2: SQVTM, ANQGSEA. V was pared by 6 bases and J by 6 bases, with 4 bases of the junction left unmatched. The CDR3 consists of 11 residues. In nucleotides, the CDR3 is TGCAGCGTGCACGGACAGGATGGCTACACCTTC. It codes for CSVHGQDGYTF. Together with reference TRBV29-1 and TRBJ1-2, the CDR3 gives the full variable domain: SAVISQKPSRDICQRGTSLTIQCQVDSQVTMMFWYRQQPGQSLTLIATANQGSEATYESGFVIDKFPISRPNLTFSTLTVSNMSPEDSSIYLCSVHGQDGYTFGSGTRLTVV.

V usage is TRBV24-1 and J usage is TRBJ2-7; D is uncertain. This CDR3 has 12 residues. Trimming left V 5 bases short and J 5 bases short, with 9 bases between. Per germline, CDR1 KGHDR and CDR2 SFDVKD. The CDR3 DNA reads TGTGCCACCAGTGCAGGAATCCACGAGCAGTACTTC. Translated, it gives CATSAGIHEQYF.

This clonotype was seen a few times. The rearrangement links TRBV18 to TRBJ1-1; D is undetermined. CDR3 length: 14 amino acids. V lost 3 bases and J lost 5, with 13 bases in between. CDR1 KGHSH and CDR2 LQKENI come from the germline V gene. The CDR3 bases are TGTGCCAGCTCACCGCTTCCGGACGGGACTGAAGCTTTCTTT. Protein product: CASSPLPDGTEAFF.

This clonotype was picked up one time. The rearrangement links TRBV9 to TRBJ1-2, with D hard to call. CDR1 is SGDLS and CDR2 is YYNGEE in the germline V gene. Deletions cut 2 bases from V and 3 bases from J, with 5 bases between. The CDR3 extends over 12 amino acids. CDR3 nucleotide sequence: TGTGCCAGCAGCGTCGGGGACTATGGCTACACCTTC. Encoded protein: CASSVGDYGYTF.

A word on this clonotype: A single base separates this from a much larger clone, so it may be a read error. The chain has TRBV7-4 and TRBJ2-7, with 9 bases lining up with TRBD1. V lost 5 bases and J lost 0; bases outside the gene matches: 2. The CDR3 totals 14 residues. Germline V lookup: CDR1 SGHVT, CDR2 SQSDAQ. CDR3 protein: CASSRQGVSYEQYF. The CDR3, as DNA: TGTGCCAGCAGCAGACAGGGGGTCTCCTACGAGCAGTACTTC. Combining the CDR3 with reference TRBV7-4 and TRBJ2-7 gives the whole variable domain GAGVSQSPRYKVAKRGRDVALRCDSISGHVTLYWYRQTLGQGSEVLTYSQSDAQRDKSGRPSGRFSAERPERSVSTLKIQRTEQGDSAVYLCASSRQGVSYEQYFGPGTRLTVT.

This chain joins TRBV24-1 and TRBJ2-2; D possibly matches TRBD1 or TRBD2 (5 bases each). This CDR3 spans 14 amino acids. Germline values: CDR1 KGHDR, CDR2 SFDVKD. V shed 4 bases and J shed 4 bases, with 9 bases lying between them. The CDR3 is CATSEGTSTGELFF. Written as DNA, the CDR3 is TGTGCCACCAGTGAAGGGACGAGCACCGGGGAGCTGTTTTTT.

Ten or more counts support this clonotype. The rearrangement joins TRBV7-6 to TRBJ2-5, with D possibly TRBD2 on 6 matching bases. CDR3 size: 13 residues. Per germline, CDR1 SGHVS and CDR2 FNYEAQ. Trimming cost V 5 bases and J 7 bases, with 14 bases left between them. The CDR3 DNA follows: TGTGCCAGCAGCACCCTAGCGTCAGGGACCCAGTACTTC. It yields the protein CASSTLASGTQYF.

V usage is TRBV2 and J usage is TRBJ1-2, with 9 nucleotides matching TRBD1. The CDR3 is made up of 13 amino acids. J gave up 8 bases and V 7 bases, and 8 bases lay outside the gene matches. Germline-derived CDR1 and CDR2 are SNHLY and FYNNEI. CDR3 region: CASMGQGQAGYTF. The CDR3 coding sequence is TGTGCCAGCATGGGACAGGGACAGGCGGGCTACACCTTC.

This clonotype was detected only a few times. One junction end does not reproduce the germline sequence, and a read error may be involved. The rearrangement uses TRBV2 and TRBJ1-2; 11 positions agree with TRBD1. The V gene's germline CDR1 is SNHLY and CDR2 FYNNEI. CDR3 length equals 18 residues. The chain's CDR3 is CASSRTGGDSEGNYGHTF. In DNA, the CDR3 is TGTGCCAGCAGTAGGACAGGGGGCGACTCGGAAGGGAACTATGGCCACACCTTC.

In this sample, this clonotype turned up many times. This rearrangement joins TRBV5-1 to TRBJ2-5, with 10 bases identical to TRBD2. This CDR3 is built from 17 residues. CDR1 is SGHRS and CDR2 is YFSETQ in the germline V gene. The V and J ends lost 0 bases and 2 bases, in that order; junction bases with no gene match: 7. The CDR3 sequence: CASSLALLAGQQETQYF. The CDR3, as DNA: TGCGCCAGCAGCTTGGCTCTACTAGCGGGACAACAAGAGACCCAGTACTTC. Supplemented by reference TRBV5-1 and TRBJ2-5, the full variable domain reads KAGVTQTPRYLIKTRGQQVTLSCSPISGHRSVSWYQQTPGQGLQFLFEYFSETQRNKGNFPGRFSGRQFSNSRSEMNVSTLELGDSALYLCASSLALLAGQQETQYFGPGTRLLVL.

With regard to this clonotype: This may be a read error, as it is one base from a much larger clone. The V call is TRBV5-1, the J call TRBJ1-4, with TRBD1 identical over 12 bases. The germline V gene encodes CDR1 SGHRS and CDR2 YFSETQ. This CDR3 is built from 15 residues. The CDR3 protein is CASRRGQGAREKLLF. The CDR3, as DNA: TGCGCCAGCAGGAGGGGACAGGGGGCGCGGGAAAAACTGCTTTTT.

The table lists this clonotype with many counts. The chain carries TRBV30 and TRBJ1-6; TRBD1 matches 9 bases. The CDR3 is made up of 14 amino acids. The junction had 3 bases not matched to a gene; V was cut back by 2 bases and J by 7 bases. CDR1 is GTSNPN, CDR2 SVGIG, per germline (reference sequence). The CDR3 is CAWSSDRGNSPLHF. The CDR3 bases are TGTGCCTGGAGTTCGGACAGGGGAAATTCACCCCTCCACTTT. The full variable domain, completed using reference TRBV30 and TRBJ1-6, is SQTIHQWPATLVQPVGSPLSLECTVEGTSNPNLYWYRQAAGRGLQLLFYSVGIGQISSEVPQNLSASRPQDRQFILSSKKLLLSDSGFYLCAWSSDRGNSPLHFGNGTRLTVT.

A remark on this clonotype: The final CDR3 position lacks the conserved phenylalanine or tryptophan, pointing to a likely read error. V usage is TRBV7-6 and J usage is TRBJ2-7, with D tentatively TRBD2 (5 bases). Germline V CDR1 and CDR2: SGHVS, FNYEAQ. The CDR3 contains 14 residues. V lost 1 base and J lost 2, with 9 bases in between. In DNA form, the CDR3 reads TGTGCCAGCAGCTTAGGTCCGGGGACCTACGAGCAGTACTCC. This encodes CASSLGPGTYEQYS.

J is TRBJ1-2 and V is TRBV25-1; D not resolved. The CDR3 runs 13 residues. Germline loops: CDR1 MGHDK, CDR2 SYGVNS. Between the trimmed V and J ends, which lost 2 bases and 7 bases, there was a span of 11 bases. This chain's CDR3 is CASSEEWGGGYTF. The CDR3 DNA reads as TGTGCCAGCAGTGAAGAATGGGGAGGTGGCTACACCTTC.

This clonotype was observed many times. V usage is TRBV5-1 and J usage is TRBJ2-2, with D possibly called TRBD1 or TRBD2 (7 bases each). The V gene's germline CDR1 is SGHRS and CDR2 YFSETQ. There are 16 residues in the CDR3. V lost 3 bases and J lost 6, with 18 bases in between. The CDR3, as DNA: TGCGCCAGCAGCTCAGCGGGACAGTCAACGTCCGGGGAGCTGTTTTTT. It encodes CASSSAGQSTSGELFF.

The CDR3 region has the DNA TGTGCCAGCAGCCGTGGACAGGTCGACAATCAGCCCCAGCATTTT. Translation: CASSRGQVDNQPQHF. The chain uses TRBV9 and TRBJ1-5, with TRBD1 matching over 7 bases. The germline CDR1 and CDR2 sequences are SGDLS and YYNGEE. The CDR3 totals 15 residues. V was pared by 4 bases and J by 3 bases, with 7 bases of the junction left unmatched.

This chain connects TRBV29-1 to TRBJ2-7; tentatively, D is TRBD1 or TRBD2 (5 bases each). Germline CDR1 and CDR2: SQVTM and ANQGSEA. Trimming stripped 4 bases from V and 7 bases from J, with 17 bases between. CDR3 length: 13 amino acids. CDR3: CSVVSGARPEQYF. CDR3 in DNA: TGCAGCGTTGTATCCGGGGCACGTCCGGAGCAGTACTTC.

This clonotype came up many times. This sequence joins TRBV10-1 and TRBJ2-3, with a tentative D call TRBD1 (5 bases). The germline V gene encodes CDR1 WNHNN and CDR2 SYGVQD (reference sequence). The V end lost 0 bases, the J end lost 9 bases, and 10 bases lay between the germline ends. The length of the CDR3 is 13 residues. The CDR3 loop reads CASSESGRTTQYF. The DNA for the CDR3 is TGCGCCAGCAGTGAGTCGGGGCGGACAACGCAGTATTTT.

This clonotype appeared many times. The chain recombines TRBV6-1 with TRBJ1-2; D not certain. Germline V gene data show CDR1 as MNHNS and CDR2 as SASEGT. Between the trimmed V and J ends, which lost 7 bases and 4 bases, there was a span of 16 bases. CDR3 length: 14 residues. The CDR3 region is CASTLILGTYGYTF. The CDR3 coding sequence is TGTGCCAGCACCTTGATCCTGGGTACCTATGGCTACACCTTC.

This clonotype has at least ten counts. The chain employs TRBV19 and TRBJ1-2; 9 bases are a match to TRBD1. The germline V gene has CDR1 LNHDA and CDR2 SQIVND (reference sequence). J was trimmed by 1 base and V by 3 bases; bases with no gene match: 6. This CDR3 has 16 amino acids. The CDR3 sequence: CASSIFRDRDNYGYTF. DNA for the CDR3: TGTGCCAGTAGTATCTTCCGGGACAGGGATAACTATGGCTACACCTTC.

The sample holds many counts of this clonotype. This chain connects TRBV30 to TRBJ2-7; TRBD2 might be the D (7 bases). This CDR3 has 14 residues. The germline V and J ends were trimmed by 1 base and 5 bases, with 15 bases remaining between them. Germline V gene lookup returns CDR1 GTSNPN and CDR2 SVGIG (reference sequence). The CDR3 DNA sequence: TGTGCCTGGAGTGCGGGGGGCAGACGGGACGAGCAGTACTTC. Residues: CAWSAGGRRDEQYF.

The gene calls are TRBV19 and TRBJ1-6, with D uncertain. Trimming stripped 10 bases from V and 6 bases from J, with 16 bases between. Germline V gene lookup returns CDR1 LNHDA and CDR2 SQIVND (reference sequence). This CDR3 has 14 residues. CDR3 in DNA: TGTGCCACCAGCAGCGATAACTCTAATTCACCCCTCCACTTT. This gives the protein CATSSDNSNSPLHF.

V and J are TRBV10-3 and TRBJ1-1, with 7 bases matching TRBD1. Germline V CDR1 and CDR2: ENHRY, SYGVKD. CDR3 length: 12 amino acids. V shed 10 bases, J shed 1 base, and the junction held 3 bases outside the gene matches. The CDR3 region is CATNRGNTEAFF. CDR3 bases: TGTGCCACGAACAGGGGGAACACTGAAGCTTTCTTT.

In this sample, this clonotype turned up many times. This chain joins TRBV20-1 and TRBJ2-1; D not certain. This CDR3 has 13 amino acids. The germline V gene has CDR1 DFQATT and CDR2 SNEGSKA (reference sequence). V was cut by 2 bases and J by 4 bases, with 9 bases left in between. The CDR3: CSARSLSYNEQFF. Written as DNA, the CDR3 is TGCAGTGCTAGAAGCCTATCTTACAATGAGCAGTTCTTC.

The CDR3 nucleotides read TGTGCCAGTAGATCGGACAGCGATCAGCCCCAGCATTTT. As protein: CASRSDSDQPQHF. The chain joins TRBV19 to TRBJ1-5, with a weak D call TRBD1 (6 bases). The germline V gene has CDR1 LNHDA and CDR2 SQIVND (reference sequence). The CDR3 sequence is 13 residues long. V was clipped by 6 bases and J by 5 bases, with 11 bases between them.

This clonotype was picked up a small number of times. The chain uses TRBV14 and TRBJ2-1; either TRBD1 or TRBD2 may supply D (7 bases each). V lost 0 bases and J 7 bases, leaving 25 bases between the germline ends. CDR3 length: 19 amino acids. The germline V gene has CDR1 SGHDN and CDR2 FVKESK. The CDR3 nucleotides read TGTGCCAGCAGCCAAGACTTCTTTCCCTGGGGGGGACAGAAGAATGAGCAGTTCTTC. Protein sequence: CASSQDFFPWGGQKNEQFF. Supplemented by reference TRBV14 and TRBJ2-1, the full variable domain reads EAGVTQFPSHSVIEKGQTVTLRCDPISGHDNLYWYRRVMGKEIKFLLHFVKESKQDESGMPNNRFLAERTGGTYSTLKVQPAELEDSGVYFCASSQDFFPWGGQKNEQFFGPGTRLTVL.

This clonotype was observed many times. The chain is built from TRBV24-1 and TRBJ2-1; 11 nucleotides align to TRBD2. The ends lost 3 bases at V and 8 bases at J; junction bases unmatched: 5. CDR3 length: 15 residues. CDR1 and CDR2 from the germline V gene are KGHDR and SFDVKD. The CDR3 DNA reads as TGTGCCACCAGTGATACTAGCGGGGGTAGAGATGAGCAGTTCTTC. Translation gives CATSDTSGGRDEQFF.

This clonotype was seen many times. The chain combines TRBV12-3 or TRBV12-4 with TRBJ2-3, with 11 bases that match TRBD2. V gave up 9 bases and J gave up 0 bases; unmatched junction bases: 5. The CDR3 is 15 residues long. CDR3 in amino acids: CASTRLAGSTDTQYF. In DNA form, the CDR3 reads TGTGCCAGTACCCGACTAGCGGGAAGCACAGATACGCAGTATTTT.

This clonotype was observed at least ten times. The chain links TRBV20-1 to TRBJ2-6; D remains ambiguous. Per germline, CDR1 DFQATT and CDR2 SNEGSKA (reference sequence). V was pared by 2 bases and J by 0 bases, with 11 bases between. The CDR3 is 16 residues long. The CDR3 here is CSARRQFSSGANVLTF. CDR3 nucleotide sequence: TGCAGTGCTAGAAGGCAATTTAGCTCTGGGGCCAACGTCCTGACTTTC.